Below are 27 T cell receptor beta chains sequenced from a single sample in a study of shared clonotypes between healthy human individuals. This table comes from immunoSEQ multiplex PCR, and its TCRdb copy is limited to in-frame clones, with some not included. The table records some 580,000 clones, 95% to 98% of them present only once. CD45RO-negative, CCR7-selected cells formed the naive CD8 fraction, which excluded terminally differentiated effector memory CD45RA+ cells. Sequencing used naive CD8+ T cells sorted from blood. These receptors were taken from a young man in good health.

This chain joins TRBV27 and TRBJ2-3; 9 nucleotides match TRBD1. CDR1 is MNHEY and CDR2 is SMNVEV in the germline V gene (reference sequence). After removal of 2 bases from V and 5 bases from J, the junction contained 8 bases not matched to a gene. The CDR3 loop spans 16 amino acids. CDR3 bases: TGTGCCAGCAGTTTACTGCGGACAGGGGCACAAGATACGCAGTATTTT. Translated: CASSLLRTGAQDTQYF.

This chain links TRBV29-1 with TRBJ2-1; either TRBD1 or TRBD2 may fit D (6 bases each). CDR3 length: 14 amino acids. V dropped 6 bases and J dropped 9 bases, with 21 bases sitting between them. The germline V gene encodes CDR1 SQVTM and CDR2 ANQGSEA. CDR3 coding DNA: TGCAGCGTCCCGACGGGGGCAGCTGATACTGAGCAGTTCTTC. Translating gives CSVPTGAADTEQFF.

This clone has only one observation. The chain joins TRBV19 to TRBJ2-3; possibly TRBD1 or TRBD2 for D (5 bases each). The CDR3 loop spans 15 amino acids. Per the germline V gene, CDR1 is LNHDA and CDR2 is SQIVND (reference sequence). Trimming pared 5 bases from V and 0 bases from J, leaving 12 bases between. In DNA, the CDR3 is TGTGCCAGTAGTCCCACGGGACCTAGCACAGATACGCAGTATTTT. Translation: CASSPTGPSTDTQYF.

The sample holds one count of this clone. This chain uses TRBV7-8 with TRBJ2-7; unclear D gene. Trimming pared 4 bases from V and 2 bases from J, leaving 12 bases between. The CDR3 covers 14 residues. CDR1 and CDR2 (germline): SGHVS, FQNEAQ. The CDR3 is CASSSIGPAYEQYF. The CDR3 DNA reads TGTGCCAGCAGCTCAATCGGGCCAGCCTACGAGCAGTACTTC.

This rearrangement joins TRBV5-1 to TRBJ2-2, with D possibly TRBD1 on 5 matching bases. Trimming left V 3 bases short and J 2 bases short, with 11 bases between. Germline V CDR1 and CDR2: SGHRS, YFSETQ. CDR3 length: 15 amino acids. CDR3 bases: TGCGCCAGCAGCTCTATGCAGGGTAACACCGGGGAGCTGTTTTTT. Translated: CASSSMQGNTGELFF. Supplemented by reference TRBV5-1 and TRBJ2-2, the full variable domain reads KAGVTQTPRYLIKTRGQQVTLSCSPISGHRSVSWYQQTPGQGLQFLFEYFSETQRNKGNFPGRFSGRQFSNSRSEMNVSTLELGDSALYLCASSSMQGNTGELFFGEGSRLTVL.

Turning to this clone: At one of its ends the junction is not consistent with the germline gene, which may arise from a read error. The chain carries TRBV7-9 and TRBJ2-3, with TRBD1 matching over 8 bases. CDR3 length: 11 residues. Germline V gene data show CDR1 as SEHNR and CDR2 as FQNEAQ (reference sequence). This CDR3 reads CASSSGQGTTF. For the CDR3, the DNA is TGTGCCAGCAGCTCCGGACAGGGAACTACCTTT. Combining the CDR3 with reference TRBV7-9 and TRBJ2-3 gives the whole variable domain DTGVSQNPRHKITKRGQNVTFRCDPISEHNRLYWYRQTLGQGPEFLTYFQNEAQLEKSRLLSDRFSAERPKGSFSTLEIQRTEQGDSAMYLCASSSGQGTTFGPGTRLTVL.

This clone was observed once. The chain employs TRBV10-2 and TRBJ1-2, with D perhaps matching TRBD1 (5 bases). This CDR3 comprises 12 residues. From germline, CDR1 is WSHSY and CDR2 SAAADI. V lost 6 bases and J lost 6, with 11 bases in between. The CDR3 DNA is TGCGCCAGCAGGCCCGGGACCCATGGCTACACCTTC. It encodes CASRPGTHGYTF.

The chain uses TRBV11-2 and TRBJ1-1; D call uncertain. CDR1 and CDR2 (germline): SGHAT, FQNNGV. V was trimmed by 5 bases and J by 4 bases, leaving 17 bases between them. This CDR3 has 15 amino acids. The CDR3 nucleotides are TGTGCCAGCAGCCCGGCGTTGGGCCTGGGCACTGAAGCTTTCTTT. Protein: CASSPALGLGTEAFF.

DNA of the CDR3: TGTGCCAGCAGCTTAGCCGAGAGCCCATCGGGCTATGGCTACACCTTC. It yields the protein CASSLAESPSGYGYTF. V gene TRBV7-9 combines with J gene TRBJ1-2; D call uncertain. V lost 0 bases, J lost 4 bases, and 15 bases lay in between. This CDR3 comprises 16 residues. Germline loops: CDR1 SEHNR, CDR2 FQNEAQ (reference sequence).

The gene calls are TRBV6-1 and TRBJ1-4; TRBD1 agrees at 10 bases. V gave up 4 bases and J gave up 8 bases; unmatched junction bases: 16. Per the germline V gene, CDR1 is MNHNS and CDR2 is SASEGT. This CDR3 contains 18 residues. The DNA of the CDR3 is TGTGCCAGCAGTGGACAGGGGGCCCGAGGGGCCGATGAGGAAAAACTGTTTTTT. The encoded protein is CASSGQGARGADEEKLFF.

The rearrangement links TRBV9 to TRBJ2-7; possibly TRBD1 or TRBD2 for D (5 bases each). Germline loops: CDR1 SGDLS, CDR2 YYNGEE. The germline V and J ends were trimmed by 3 bases and 0 bases, with 16 bases remaining between them. This CDR3 comprises 16 residues. Here the CDR3 DNA reads TGTGCCAGCAGCGCCAACCGGGACGGAAGCTCCTACGAGCAGTACTTC. Its protein product is CASSANRDGSSYEQYF.

The chain joins TRBV2 to TRBJ2-7, with 9 bases lining up with TRBD2. The CDR3 length is 17 residues. Per germline, CDR1 SNHLY and CDR2 FYNNEI. J gave up 3 bases and V 1 base, and 10 bases lay outside the gene matches. CDR3 nucleotide sequence: TGTGCCAGCAGTGAAGGGGGCGGACTAGCGACCGACTACGAGCAGTACTTC. This gives the protein CASSEGGGLATDYEQYF.

On this clone itself: Within the sample, other DNA sequences also encode this same CDR3. The V and J genes are TRBV27 and TRBJ2-1; perhaps TRBD2 as D (6 bases). The CDR3 has 14 residues. Germline CDR1 and CDR2: MNHEY and SMNVEV (reference sequence). V gave up 2 bases and J gave up 4 bases, with 9 bases separating them. CDR3 residues: CASSLAGSYNEQFF. CDR3 sequence (DNA): TGTGCCAGCAGTTTAGCGGGATCATACAATGAGCAGTTCTTC.

The rearrangement links TRBV27 to TRBJ1-2; 10 bases agree with TRBD1. Germline loops: CDR1 MNHEY, CDR2 SMNVEV (reference sequence). The CDR3 is 15 amino acids. J gave up 5 bases and V 5 bases, and 8 bases lay outside the gene matches. The CDR3 region is CASSITGTGDYGYTF. The CDR3 DNA reads TGTGCCAGCAGTATAACCGGGACAGGGGATTATGGCTACACCTTC.

The chain recombines TRBV7-2 with TRBJ2-7, with D perhaps matching TRBD1 or TRBD2 (5 bases each). The CDR3 consists of 15 residues. Trimming pared 3 bases from V and 5 bases from J, leaving 17 bases between. CDR1 SGHTA and CDR2 FQGNSA come from the germline V gene. The CDR3 coding sequence is TGTGCCAGCAGCTTTACAGACCTCTTGGGGGACGAGCAGTACTTC. Translated: CASSFTDLLGDEQYF.

This chain joins TRBV30 and TRBJ1-1, with D tentatively TRBD1 (5 bases). V was pared by 3 bases and J by 5 bases, with 13 bases between. Germline values: CDR1 GTSNPN, CDR2 SVGIG (reference sequence). There are 13 residues in the CDR3. The CDR3 here is CAWSAAGGTEAFF. The CDR3, as DNA: TGTGCCTGGAGCGCCGCGGGGGGAACTGAAGCTTTCTTT.

The chain employs TRBV5-1 and TRBJ2-1, with 9 bases that match TRBD2. Germline CDR1 reads SGHRS; CDR2 reads YFSETQ. This CDR3 is 17 amino acids long. Unmatched junction bases numbered 15, after V lost 6 bases and J lost 5 bases. CDR3 sequence reads: CASTSGVAGVYDNEQFF. The CDR3 bases are TGCGCCAGCACCTCGGGGGTAGCGGGAGTGTACGACAATGAGCAGTTCTTC.

This clone occurred once. The rearrangement links TRBV28 to TRBJ1-4; TRBD1 matches at 7 bases. V shed 2 bases and J 7 bases; nucleotides not matched to a gene: 10. The CDR3 spans 16 residues. In germline, CDR1 is MDHEN, CDR2 SYDVKM. The CDR3 sequence is CASSLKVRRQGEKLFF. The DNA for the CDR3 is TGTGCCAGCAGTTTAAAGGTCCGCCGACAGGGTGAAAAACTGTTTTTT.

This sequence joins TRBV14 and TRBJ2-1, with D perhaps assigned TRBD1 or TRBD2 (5 bases each). Per the germline V gene, CDR1 is SGHDN and CDR2 is FVKESK. The CDR3 runs to 16 residues. The V end was cut by 1 base, the J end by 2 bases, with 12 bases between. Here the CDR3 DNA reads TGTGCCAGCAGCCAAGGGGGCTGGGGGACCTACAATGAGCAGTTCTTC. The encoded protein is CASSQGGWGTYNEQFF. The full variable domain, its missing parts supplied by reference TRBV14 and TRBJ2-1, is EAGVTQFPSHSVIEKGQTVTLRCDPISGHDNLYWYRRVMGKEIKFLLHFVKESKQDESGMPNNRFLAERTGGTYSTLKVQPAELEDSGVYFCASSQGGWGTYNEQFFGPGTRLTVL.

V and J are TRBV5-1 and TRBJ2-1; D unresolved. The V end was cut by 1 base, the J end by 4 bases, with 12 bases between. Germline-derived CDR1 and CDR2 are SGHRS and YFSETQ. This CDR3 spans 15 amino acids. The CDR3 coding sequence is TGCGCCAGCAGCTTGTCACTATCGGTATACAATGAGCAGTTCTTC. This codes for CASSLSLSVYNEQFF.

This clone occurred once. The gene calls are TRBV7-9 and TRBJ2-7; the D gene is possibly TRBD2 (6 bases). The CDR3 is 14 residues long. V lost 5 bases, J lost 0 bases, and 11 bases lay in between. The germline CDR1 and CDR2 sequences are SEHNR and FQNEAQ (reference sequence). CDR3 DNA sequence: TGTGCCAGCAGCCCTCCTAGCGACTCCTACGAGCAGTACTTC. Translation gives CASSPPSDSYEQYF.

The chain combines TRBV27 with TRBJ2-7; tentatively, D is TRBD1 or TRBD2 (5 bases each). Germline-derived CDR1 and CDR2 are MNHEY and SMNVEV (reference sequence). The V end lost 5 bases, the J end lost 6 bases, and 20 bases lay between the germline ends. The CDR3 is 15 residues long. In DNA, the CDR3 is TGTGCCAGCAGTCCCCTGAGGGGTGAACTCGGCGAGCAGTACTTC. Protein product: CASSPLRGELGEQYF.

The chain employs TRBV30 and TRBJ2-3, with 7 positions matching TRBD1. This CDR3 has 14 residues. CDR1 and CDR2 from the germline V gene are GTSNPN and SVGIG (reference sequence). With 2 bases clipped from V and 1 base from J, the junction kept 3 bases outside the gene matches. The CDR3 sequence: CAWSPGQGTDTQYF. DNA for the CDR3: TGTGCCTGGAGTCCAGGACAGGGCACAGATACGCAGTATTTT.

This chain connects TRBV2 to TRBJ2-3; D remains unclear. The V and J ends lost 6 bases and 4 bases respectively, with 8 bases between them. The germline gives CDR1 SNHLY, CDR2 FYNNEI. The CDR3 loop spans 12 amino acids. The CDR3, as DNA: TGTGCCAGCAGGGCAGCTCCAGATACGCAGTATTTT. Encoded protein: CASRAAPDTQYF.

DNA of the CDR3: TGTGCCAGCAGCACCAGGAGGGGAGATCCCTACGAGCAGTACTTC. Translation gives CASSTRRGDPYEQYF. V is TRBV27 and J is TRBJ2-7, with D possibly matching TRBD2 (6 bases). Trimming left V 6 bases short and J 2 bases short, with 17 bases between. This CDR3 is built from 15 residues. CDR1 is MNHEY and CDR2 is SMNVEV in the germline V gene (reference sequence).

The V call is TRBV28, the J call TRBJ2-1; a possible D gene is TRBD1 (5 bases). Germline values: CDR1 MDHEN, CDR2 SYDVKM. The CDR3 totals 13 residues. The V end was cut by 3 bases, the J end by 9 bases, with 12 bases between. CDR3 sequence reads: CASSFTVRVEQFF. CDR3 nucleotides: TGTGCCAGCAGTTTTACAGTCAGGGTTGAGCAGTTCTTC.

The rearrangement joins TRBV11-2 to TRBJ2-3; D might be TRBD2 (5 bases). Trimming removed 5 bases at V and 2 bases at J, with 23 bases between. This CDR3 region has 18 residues. CDR1 and CDR2 (germline): SGHAT, FQNNGV. DNA for the CDR3: TGTGCCAGCAGCCAACCCCGGGGAATTAGCGAGTTCACAGATACGCAGTATTTT. Encoded protein: CASSQPRGISEFTDTQYF.